This is a list of T cell receptor beta chains from one sample in a study of T cell responses to AZD1222 COVID-19 vaccine. Some clones are missing from TCRdb's copy, which holds only in-frame ones; the method was immunoSEQ multiplex PCR. The table has roughly 120,000 clones, about 91% seen once. This specimen consisted of peripheral blood, obtained on day 0 of AZD1222 vaccination. The receptors come from an adult in good health. Both conserved end residues are part of each CDR3. A D gene is named only where the DNA matches it firmly. The listing skips clone size in some rows; elsewhere it reads once, few, many or a size class.

j_gene,len,abundance,v_gene,d_gene,CDR3aa,CDR3nt
TRBJ2-1,13,NA,TRBV6-5,NA,CASSRTEYNEQFF,TGTGCCAGCAGCCGAACAGAGTACAATGAGCAGTTCTTC
TRBJ1-1,12,NA,TRBV18,NA,CASSPNLFEAFF,TGTGCCAGCTCCCCTAACCTTTTTGAAGCTTTCTTT
TRBJ2-7,13,NA,TRBV12-3/TRBV12-4,TRBD1,CASRRTGDYEQYF,TGTGCCAGCAGGAGGACAGGGGACTACGAGCAGTACTTC
TRBJ1-5,12,NA,TRBV28,NA,CASSTGYQPQHF,TGTGCCAGCAGCACAGGGTACCAGCCCCAGCATTTT
TRBJ1-4,15,NA,TRBV19,TRBD1,CASSATGTAYEKLFF,TGTGCCAGTAGTGCCACCGGGACAGCTTATGAAAAACTGTTTTTT
TRBJ2-7,13,NA,TRBV7-8,NA,CASSLGGTYEQYF,TGTGCCAGCAGTCTGGGGGGCACTTACGAGCAGTACTTC
TRBJ1-1,14,NA,TRBV19,NA,CASSIAGSNTEAFF,TGTGCCAGTAGTATTGCAGGATCAAACACTGAAGCTTTCTTT
TRBJ2-6,16,NA,TRBV19,TRBD1,CASRDRVGSGANVLTF,TGTGCCAGTCGGGACAGGGTGGGCTCTGGGGCCAACGTCCTGACTTTC
TRBJ1-6,13,NA,TRBV15,NA,CATSRERNSPLHF,TGTGCCACCAGCAGAGAGAGAAATTCACCCCTCCACTTT
TRBJ1-1,14,NA,TRBV18,TRBD1,CASSPDRGVGEAFF,TGTGCCAGCTCACCTGACAGGGGAGTTGGTGAAGCTTTCTTT
TRBJ2-1,13,NA,TRBV7-8,NA,CASSFSGLNEQFF,TGTGCCAGCAGCTTTAGTGGGTTAAATGAGCAGTTCTTC
TRBJ1-5,19,NA,TRBV19,NA,CASSIAGKTSWYSNQPQHF,TGTGCCAGTAGTATAGCAGGAAAAACATCGTGGTATAGCAATCAGCCCCAGCATTTT
TRBJ2-3,14,NA,TRBV4-3,NA,CASSQDALTDTQYF,TGCGCCAGCAGCCAAGACGCACTAACAGATACGCAGTATTTT
TRBJ1-3,13,NA,TRBV7-9,NA,CASSPSSGNTIYF,TGTGCCAGCAGCCCCAGCTCTGGAAACACCATATATTTT
TRBJ1-5,16,few,TRBV7-2,NA,CASSFGGDTRNQPQHF,TGTGCCAGCAGCTTCGGTGGCGACACCCGCAATCAGCCCCAGCATTTT
TRBJ2-2,14,NA,TRBV28,TRBD1,CASMIQGARRELFF,TGTGCCAGCATGATACAGGGGGCGCGTAGGGAGCTGTTTTTT
TRBJ2-2,12,NA,TRBV19,NA,CASSSGIGELFF,TGTGCCAGTAGTTCAGGGATCGGGGAGCTGTTTTTT
TRBJ2-2,17,NA,TRBV27,NA,CASSADPTWTLTGELFF,TGTGCCAGCAGTGCAGACCCGACGTGGACTCTCACCGGGGAGCTGTTTTTT
TRBJ1-5,14,NA,TRBV9,TRBD1,CASSAGTDMRSQHF,TGTGCCAGCAGCGCCGGGACAGACATGCGTTCCCAGCATTTT
TRBJ1-4,13,NA,TRBV13,NA,CASSAGANEKLFF,TGTGCCAGCAGCGCGGGGGCTAATGAAAAACTGTTTTTT
TRBJ1-3,13,NA,TRBV10-2,NA,CASSSGSGNTIYF,TGCGCCAGCAGCTCAGGGTCCGGAAACACCATATATTTT
TRBJ1-1,15,NA,TRBV6-5,NA,CASSYSIGGNTEAFF,TGTGCCAGCAGTTACTCGATTGGGGGGAACACTGAAGCTTTCTTT
TRBJ2-1,14,NA,TRBV24-1,NA,CATSEGGPYNEQFF,TGTGCCACCAGTGAGGGGGGACCTTACAATGAGCAGTTCTTC
TRBJ1-2,14,once,TRBV18,NA,CASSLAPGPYGYTF,TGTGCCAGCTCACTAGCTCCGGGACCATATGGCTACACCTTC
TRBJ1-5,16,NA,TRBV4-3,TRBD1,CASSPHTGQSNQPQHF,TGCGCCAGCAGCCCACACACGGGACAGAGCAATCAGCCCCAGCATTTT
TRBJ2-3,15,NA,TRBV9,TRBD2,CASSGSGSSTDTQYF,TGTGCCAGCAGTGGTAGCGGGTCTAGCACAGATACGCAGTATTTT
TRBJ2-3,14,NA,TRBV7-2,NA,CASSLAVSSDTQYF,TGTGCCAGCAGCTTAGCGGTCTCATCAGATACGCAGTATTTT